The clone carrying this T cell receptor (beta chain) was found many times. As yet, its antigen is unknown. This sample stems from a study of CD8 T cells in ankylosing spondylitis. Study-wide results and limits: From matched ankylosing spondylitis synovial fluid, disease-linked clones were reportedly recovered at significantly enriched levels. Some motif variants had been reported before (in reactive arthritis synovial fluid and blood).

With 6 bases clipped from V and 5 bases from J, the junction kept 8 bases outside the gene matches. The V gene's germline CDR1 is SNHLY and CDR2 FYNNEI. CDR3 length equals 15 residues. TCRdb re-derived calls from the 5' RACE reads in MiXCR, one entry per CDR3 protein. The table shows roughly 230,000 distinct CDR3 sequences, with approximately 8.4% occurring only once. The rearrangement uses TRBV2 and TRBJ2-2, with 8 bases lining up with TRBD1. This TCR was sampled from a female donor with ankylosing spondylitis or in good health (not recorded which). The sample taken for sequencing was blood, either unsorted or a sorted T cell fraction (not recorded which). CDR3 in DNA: TGTGCCAGCAGAGCGGTCACAGGGGGGACCGGGGAGCTGTTTTTT. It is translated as CASRAVTGGTGELFF.